These T cell receptor beta chains were read from a single sample in a study of blood T cell repertoires in COVID-19. TCRdb keeps only in-frame clones here, not all; method: immunoSEQ multiplex PCR. Among under 250,000 clones listed, 83% were seen once. Sequencing was performed on peripheral blood. These receptors originate from a woman between 35 and 50 years old with active or convalescent COVID-19. Each CDR3 is given with its conserved first and last residue. Each record gives: J gene, D gene, clone size, V gene, CDR3 protein, CDR3 DNA. D genes are given only for firm matches. The listing skips clone size in some rows; elsewhere it reads once, few, many or a size class.

TRBJ1-6 | TRBD1 | . | TRBV6-5 | CASSYIGTGLDSPLHF | TGTGCCAGCAGTTACATTGGGACAGGGCTCGATTCACCCCTCCACTTT
TRBJ1-1 | . | once | TRBV11-3 | CASSLSAGTEAFF | TGTGCCAGCAGCTTATCGGCAGGGACTGAAGCTTTCTTT
TRBJ2-5 | . | . | TRBV11-2 | CASSLDIEMMETQYF | TGTGCCAGCAGCTTAGACATAGAAATGATGGAGACCCAGTACTTC
TRBJ2-4 | TRBD1 | . | TRBV10-2 | CASSVTGGLSGNIQYF | TGCGCCAGCAGTGTAACAGGGGGCTTAAGTGGAAACATTCAGTACTTC
TRBJ2-3 | TRBD2 | . | TRBV16 | CASSPGRGTDTQYF | TGTGCCAGCAGCCCTGGGAGGGGCACAGATACGCAGTATTTT
TRBJ2-7 | TRBD1 | . | TRBV5-4 | CASSGGTGGYEQYF | TGTGCCAGCAGCGGCGGGACAGGGGGCTACGAGCAGTACTTC
TRBJ2-7 | TRBD2 | once | TRBV3-1/TRBV3-2 | CASSSGLAGAYEQYF | TGTGCCAGCAGCTCCGGACTAGCGGGAGCATACGAGCAGTACTTC
TRBJ1-2 | . | . | TRBV4-3 | CASSQDVGSLGYTF | TGCGCCAGCAGCCAAGATGTCGGGAGCCTTGGCTACACCTTC
TRBJ2-2 | TRBD2 | . | TRBV14 | CASSLVWREGINTGELFF | TGTGCCAGCAGCCTCGTCTGGCGGGAGGGGATTAACACCGGGGAGCTGTTTTTT
TRBJ2-7 | TRBD2 | . | TRBV25-1 | CASSPTGLAGGVKEQYF | TGTGCCAGCAGCCCCACGGGACTAGCGGGGGGTGTTAAAGAGCAGTACTTC
TRBJ2-1 | TRBD2 | . | TRBV10-1 | CASSETSGSDEQFF | TGCGCCAGCAGTGAGACTAGCGGGAGCGATGAGCAGTTCTTC
TRBJ2-7 | TRBD1 | . | TRBV7-8 | CASSNPRQGVSSEQYF | TGTGCCAGCAGCAACCCCAGACAGGGTGTATCTTCGGAGCAGTACTTC
TRBJ2-1 | TRBD1 | . | TRBV4-3 | CASSLHTGVNEQFF | TGCGCCAGCAGCCTTCATACAGGGGTCAATGAGCAGTTCTTC
TRBJ2-5 | TRBD2 | . | TRBV7-2 | CASSLAAGGGLLETQYF | TGTGCCAGCAGCTTAGCAGCGGGGGGGGGCTTATTAGAGACCCAGTACTTC
TRBJ2-6 | TRBD1 | . | TRBV5-1 | CASSLPQGTGANVLTF | TGCGCCAGCAGCTTGCCACAGGGGACTGGGGCCAACGTCCTGACTTTC
TRBJ1-6 | . | . | TRBV2 | CASSGMDSSSPLHF | TGTGCCAGCAGTGGTATGGACTCCTCATCACCCCTCCACTTT
TRBJ2-7 | TRBD2 | . | TRBV10-3 | CAIRESGEDHYEQYF | TGTGCCATCAGGGAGAGCGGGGAGGATCACTACGAGCAGTACTTC
TRBJ2-3 | TRBD2 | . | TRBV10-2 | CASSALAGDTQYF | TGCGCCAGCAGTGCCCTAGCGGGAGATACGCAGTATTTT
TRBJ2-5 | TRBD1 | once | TRBV6-5 | CASSWGQGRETQYF | TGTGCCAGCAGTTGGGGACAGGGGCGCGAGACCCAGTACTTC
TRBJ2-1 | TRBD2 | . | TRBV9 | CASSVASRLAGGRGSYNEQFF | TGTGCCAGCAGCGTAGCCTCTCGACTAGCGGGGGGTCGCGGCTCCTACAATGAGCAGTTCTTC
TRBJ2-4 | . | . | TRBV5-1 | CASSLAEAAKNIQYF | TGCGCCAGCAGCTTGGCGGAGGCCGCCAAAAACATTCAGTACTTC
TRBJ1-3 | TRBD1 | . | TRBV6-4 | CASSPGQGVFLRTIYF | TGTGCCAGCAGTCCGGGACAGGGGGTTTTTCTACGCACCATATATTTT
TRBJ1-5 | TRBD1 | . | TRBV7-8 | CASSPDRSNQPQHF | TGTGCCAGCAGCCCGGACAGGAGCAATCAGCCCCAGCATTTT
TRBJ2-1 | . | . | TRBV7-2 | CASSRRGQSSYNEQFF | TGTGCCAGCAGCCGTCGAGGGCAGAGCTCCTACAATGAGCAGTTCTTC
TRBJ1-2 | . | few | TRBV2 | CATYQEEYYYGYTF | TGTGCCACATACCAAGAGGAGTATTACTATGGCTACACCTTC
TRBJ2-7 | TRBD1 | . | TRBV11-3 | CASSAHEQGAGEQYF | TGTGCCAGCAGCGCCCATGAACAGGGGGCGGGCGAGCAGTACTTC
TRBJ2-1 | TRBD2 | . | TRBV4-2 | CASSQEIGLAGNEQFF | TGTGCCAGCAGCCAAGAAATAGGACTAGCGGGAAATGAGCAGTTCTTC
TRBJ2-3 | TRBD2 | few | TRBV5-1 | CASSPSGGTTDTQYF | TGCGCCAGCAGCCCAAGCGGGGGTACCACAGATACGCAGTATTTT
TRBJ1-1 | TRBD1 | . | TRBV4-3 | CASSQAAGQGDEAFF | TGCGCCAGCAGCCAAGCGGCGGGACAGGGGGATGAAGCTTTCTTT
TRBJ2-3 | . | . | TRBV27 | CASKGQVYLVGGWTDTQYF | TGTGCCAGCAAAGGTCAAGTTTATCTCGTGGGAGGTTGGACAGATACGCAGTATTTT
TRBJ2-5 | . | . | TRBV7-2 | CASSLLGGQETQYF | TGTGCCAGCAGCCTATTGGGGGGCCAAGAGACCCAGTACTTC
TRBJ2-6 | TRBD1 | . | TRBV6-6 | CASSRRDSYSGANVLTF | TGTGCCAGCAGTCGCAGGGACAGCTACTCTGGGGCCAACGTCCTGACTTTC
TRBJ1-4 | TRBD1 | few | TRBV6-5 | CASSRTTGINEKLFF | TGTGCCAGCAGTCGGACGACAGGGATTAATGAAAAACTGTTTTTT
TRBJ2-5 | . | many | TRBV28 | CASSLKTKPRAAETQYF | TGTGCCAGCAGCCTTAAAACGAAGCCGAGAGCTGCGGAGACCCAGTACTTC
TRBJ2-1 | . | . | TRBV21-1 | CASSKAAGVPKIYNEQFF | TGTGCCAGCAGCAAGGCAGCGGGAGTCCCAAAAATCTACAATGAGCAGTTCTTC